This TCR beta chain was found in a study of cytomegalovirus exposure and HLA in healthy donors. Study-wide points: In a later analysis, compared with equally common non-associated chains, HLA-associated beta chains were more expanded. TRBV6-2, TRBV6-3 and some other V segments were unresolvable in 87-base-pair reads.

Germline CDR1 is SNHLY and CDR2 is FYNNEI. This CDR3 has 14 amino acids. V lost 3 bases and J lost 4; bases outside the gene matches: 4. The primer mix had 60 Vbeta and 13 Jbeta primers. Here immunoSEQ multiplex PCR was the method, and the copy in TCRdb shows in-frame clones only, minus some. Here the sample spans fewer than 150,000 clones, roughly 69% being singletons. With regard to this clone: The antigen remains undetermined.

The sample taken for sequencing was PBMCs. This chain connects TRBV2 to TRBJ1-1; TRBD1 matches 8 bases. This clonotype was obtained from a woman between 40 and 50 years old in good health and CMV-seropositive. The CDR3 sequence: CASSEETGGTEAFF. The CDR3 DNA is TGTGCCAGCAGTGAGGAAACAGGGGGCACTGAAGCTTTCTTT.